Below are 7 T cell receptor beta chains sequenced from a single sample in a study of T-cell reconstitution after alpha-beta-depleted transplantation in children. Molecular barcoding with unique molecular identifiers was used for the TCRbeta library. TCRdb re-analysed the PCR reads in MiXCR, keeping a single row per CDR3 protein. The table includes about a million distinct CDR3 sequences, about 31% detected once. Source: PBMCs, mostly from graft donor cells, taken 360 days after TCRalphabeta/CD19-depleted stem cell transplant. Every receptor here comes from a boy under two years old who had a stem cell transplant for SCID, so the T cells may come from the graft donor.

This clonotype came up a few times. The chain combines TRBV12-3 or TRBV12-4 with TRBJ2-1; TRBD1 matches 12 bases. Germline trimming cut 0 bases from V and 8 bases from J; bases unmatched to any gene: 2. The CDR3 is 15 residues long. This chain's CDR3 is CASSLAGTGGYEQFF. CDR3 in DNA: TGTGCCAGCAGTTTAGCCGGGACAGGGGGCTATGAGCAGTTCTTC.

The rearrangement uses TRBV6-5 and TRBJ2-1; the D gene is possibly TRBD1 (5 bases). The germline gives CDR1 MNHEY, CDR2 SVGAGI. CDR3 length: 13 amino acids. V shed 2 bases and J shed 7 bases, with 9 bases lying between them. CDR3 sequence (DNA): TGTGCCAGCAGTTACGAGCAGGGTAATGAGCAGTTCTTC. Translating gives CASSYEQGNEQFF.

This chain uses TRBV6-1 with TRBJ2-5, with 12 bases aligning to TRBD2. With 7 bases clipped from V and 2 bases from J, the junction kept 5 bases outside the gene matches. The germline gives CDR1 MNHNS, CDR2 SASEGT. There are 15 residues in the CDR3. The CDR3 DNA is TGTGCCAGCACCCCTCTAGCGGGGGGGCAAGAGACCCAGTACTTC. It translates to CASTPLAGGQETQYF.

This clonotype was recorded a few times. The chain uses TRBV9 and TRBJ2-2; TRBD1 agrees at 9 bases. J gave up 4 bases and V 3 bases, and 1 base lay outside the gene matches. The CDR3 loop spans 14 amino acids. The germline V gene has CDR1 SGDLS and CDR2 YYNGEE. CDR3 region: CASSEDRGTGELFF. As DNA, the CDR3 is TGTGCCAGCAGCGAGGACAGGGGCACCGGGGAGCTGTTTTTT.

This clonotype was counted only a few times. The V and J genes are TRBV6-5 and TRBJ2-5; maybe TRBD1 (6 bases). This CDR3 comprises 15 residues. The germline V gene encodes CDR1 MNHEY and CDR2 SVGAGI. Trimming removed 4 bases from V and 5 bases from J, with 17 bases in between. The CDR3 nucleotides read TGTGCCAGCAGTTCCCGGGATAGGGGGTGGGAGACCCAGTACTTC. As protein: CASSSRDRGWETQYF.

The V gene is TRBV28, the J gene TRBJ2-7; 7 bases align to TRBD2. The V gene end was trimmed by 3 bases and the J gene end by 4 bases; junction bases not matched to a gene: 9. The CDR3 is made up of 15 amino acids. Germline V lookup: CDR1 MDHEN, CDR2 SYDVKM. The CDR3 protein is CASSFGLAAGYEQYF. DNA for the CDR3: TGTGCCAGCAGTTTTGGGCTAGCGGCGGGTTACGAGCAGTACTTC.

The chain carries TRBV18 and TRBJ1-2; D possibly corresponds to TRBD1 (5 bases). Germline-derived CDR1 and CDR2 are KGHSH and LQKENI. This CDR3 is built from 16 residues. With 0 bases removed from V and 4 bases from J, the gap between germline ends came to 15 bases. The chain's CDR3 is CASSPPPAGRLYGYTF. As DNA, the CDR3 is TGTGCCAGCTCACCACCGCCCGCAGGGCGCCTCTATGGCTACACCTTC.